What follows is one T cell receptor (beta chain) and its context. The antigen remains undetermined. This entry belongs to a study of shared clonotypes between healthy human individuals. Study-wide results and limits: Genetic and exposure-history diversity was limited by the few donors. Shared across a few donors were 4% to 6% of the naive CD4 clonotypes.

The data were produced by immunoSEQ multiplex PCR, yet TCRdb's version contains in-frame clones alone and is incomplete. The table lists a few million clones, 90% to 96% of them singletons. Sequencing was carried out using naive CD4+ T cells sorted from blood. Subset defined: CD45RA+ positively selected. This TCR was recovered from a man between 18 and 35 years old in good health.

CDR3 nucleotides: TGTGCCAGCAGCGGGACAGTGGGTCAGCCCCAGCATTTT. Translation: CASSGTVGQPQHF. This chain links TRBV7-2 with TRBJ1-5, with TRBD1 matching over 7 bases. Per germline, CDR1 SGHTA and CDR2 FQGNSA. The CDR3 sequence is 13 residues long. Trimming at V came to 5 bases and at J to 6 bases, leaving 4 bases not matched to a gene.